These 24 T cell receptor beta chains originate from one sample sequenced in a study of blood T cell repertoires in COVID-19. Method: immunoSEQ multiplex PCR; TCRdb's copy keeps in-frame clones and lacks some. This sample has 72,000 or so clones; approximately 82% occur once, and the top ten carry roughly 16%. Source material: peripheral blood. These receptors were taken from a man older than 75 with active COVID-19.

This chain connects TRBV19 to TRBJ2-3; TRBD1 matches 8 bases. Trimming at V came to 4 bases and at J to 1 base, leaving 10 bases not matched to a gene. The CDR3 covers 17 residues. Per the germline V gene, CDR1 is LNHDA and CDR2 is SQIVND (reference sequence). The CDR3 DNA follows: TGTGCCAGTAGTACGAGACAGGGGCGGAAAGGCACAGATACGCAGTATTTT. Translated: CASSTRQGRKGTDTQYF.

This chain uses TRBV19 with TRBJ2-7; 9 positions match TRBD1. This CDR3 contains 20 residues. J lost 0 bases, V lost 1 base, and 16 bases had no gene match. Per the germline V gene, CDR1 is LNHDA and CDR2 is SQIVND (reference sequence). The CDR3 sequence is CASSIGAGTGKLSLSYEQYF. In DNA, the CDR3 is TGTGCCAGTAGTATAGGTGCCGGGACAGGGAAACTATCGCTCTCCTACGAGCAGTACTTC.

The genes are TRBV6-6 and TRBJ1-6, with unresolved D. This CDR3 is built from 15 residues. Trimming cost V 5 bases and J 6 bases, with 14 bases left between them. From germline, CDR1 is MNHNY and CDR2 SVGAGI (reference sequence). This CDR3 reads CASSQQGGSNSPLHF. CDR3 coding DNA: TGTGCCAGCAGTCAACAAGGAGGTTCTAATTCACCCCTCCACTTT.

V gene TRBV10-3 combines with J gene TRBJ2-1, with 7 bases that match TRBD1. V was pared by 10 bases and J by 9 bases, with 12 bases of the junction left unmatched. Germline CDR1 and CDR2: ENHRY and SYGVKD. This CDR3 spans 13 amino acids. Here the CDR3 reads CASAITGVGEQFF. The CDR3 DNA reads TGTGCCAGCGCCATTACAGGGGTGGGTGAGCAGTTCTTC.

The rearrangement links TRBV19 to TRBJ2-4; 11 bases are a match to TRBD2. This CDR3 has 15 amino acids. Unmatched junction bases numbered 7, after V lost 6 bases and J lost 6 bases. Per the germline V gene, CDR1 is LNHDA and CDR2 is SQIVND (reference sequence). In DNA, the CDR3 is TGTGCCAGTAGCATATCTAGCGGGGGGATAAACATTCAGTACTTC. It yields the protein CASSISSGGINIQYF. Together with reference TRBV19 and TRBJ2-4, the CDR3 gives the full variable domain: DGGITQSPKYLFRKEGQNVTLSCEQNLNHDAMYWYRQDPGQGLRLIYYSQIVNDFQKGDIAEGYSVSREKKESFPLTVTSAQKNPTAFYLCASSISSGGINIQYFGAGTRLSVL.

This chain's CDR3 is CASKDRGEYEQYF. CDR3 sequence (DNA): TGTGCCAGCAAAGACAGGGGGGAGTACGAGCAGTACTTC. This rearrangement joins TRBV2 to TRBJ2-7; 9 positions match TRBD1. Germline V gives CDR1 SNHLY, CDR2 FYNNEI. With 7 bases clipped from V and 4 bases from J, the junction kept 5 bases outside the gene matches. The CDR3 is 13 amino acids.

The chain employs TRBV19 and TRBJ2-1, with 8 bases lining up with TRBD1. Unmatched junction bases numbered 5, after V lost 3 bases and J lost 7 bases. This CDR3 region has 14 residues. The germline gives CDR1 LNHDA, CDR2 SQIVND (reference sequence). CDR3 coding DNA: TGTGCCAGTAGTATCCGGACAGGGCTAAATGAGCAGTTCTTC. Translation: CASSIRTGLNEQFF.

V is TRBV2 and J is TRBJ2-1, with D perhaps matching TRBD2 (5 bases). The CDR3 sequence is 13 residues long. The V gene's germline CDR1 is SNHLY and CDR2 FYNNEI. The germline V and J ends were trimmed by 6 bases and 3 bases, with 9 bases remaining between them. CDR3 amino acids: CASRRGSYNEQFF. CDR3 in DNA: TGTGCCAGCAGACGAGGGAGCTACAATGAGCAGTTCTTC.

V is TRBV7-9 and J is TRBJ2-1, with 11 bases lining up with TRBD1. The germline CDR1 and CDR2 sequences are SEHNR and FQNEAQ (reference sequence). The CDR3 sequence is 17 residues long. V lost 3 bases, J lost 8 bases, and 12 bases stayed unmatched. CDR3 amino acids: CASSFSTGQGVSYEQFF. The DNA for the CDR3 is TGTGCCAGCAGCTTTTCTACGGGACAGGGGGTGTCGTATGAGCAGTTCTTC.

V is TRBV11-2 and J is TRBJ1-6; 7 nucleotides agree with TRBD1. Germline V gives CDR1 SGHAT, CDR2 FQNNGV. This CDR3 has 16 residues. The J segment lost 7 bases and the V segment lost 3 bases, leaving 9 bases of the junction unmatched. CDR3 region: CASSLTGIGTNSPLHF. CDR3 DNA sequence: TGTGCCAGCAGCTTGACAGGGATAGGTACGAATTCACCCCTCCACTTT.

The rearrangement uses TRBV5-1 and TRBJ1-2; 9 bases line up with TRBD1. The CDR3 spans 15 residues. J lost 8 bases, V lost 5 bases, and 13 bases had no gene match. Per the germline V gene, CDR1 is SGHRS and CDR2 is YFSETQ. CDR3 amino acids: CASRSGQGVSEGYTF. The DNA for the CDR3 is TGCGCCAGCAGGTCGGGACAGGGAGTTTCAGAAGGCTACACCTTC.

The chain has TRBV30 and TRBJ1-3; D is undetermined. Trimming stripped 1 base from V and 11 bases from J, with 12 bases between. CDR1 and CDR2 (germline): GTSNPN, SVGIG (reference sequence). CDR3 size: 12 residues. CDR3 nucleotide sequence: TGTGCCTGGAGTGCGGGAGAGGGTGCCATATATTTT. As protein: CAWSAGEGAIYF.

This clone was detected a few times. The rearrangement links TRBV7-2 to TRBJ1-6; no definite D call. V was shortened by 0 bases and J by 7 bases, with 13 bases between the two germline ends. Germline V gene sequence: CDR1 SGHTA, CDR2 FQGNSA. The CDR3 loop spans 16 amino acids. The chain's CDR3 is CASSLADGRENSPLHF. The CDR3 DNA follows: TGTGCCAGCAGCTTAGCCGATGGACGGGAGAATTCACCCCTCCACTTT. The full variable domain, in which reference TRBV7-2 and TRBJ1-6 provide the parts outside the CDR3, is GAGVSQSPSNKVTEKGKDVELRCDPISGHTALYWYRQSLGQGLEFLIYFQGNSAPDKSGLPSDRFSAERTGGSVSTLTIQRTQQEDSAVYLCASSLADGRENSPLHFGNGTRLTVT.

The chain has TRBV7-9 and TRBJ2-1; 12 positions agree with TRBD2. The J segment lost 8 bases and the V segment lost 4 bases, leaving 18 bases of the junction unmatched. Germline V gene data show CDR1 as SEHNR and CDR2 as FQNEAQ (reference sequence). CDR3 size: 19 residues. The chain's CDR3 is CASSSIPFRTSGVDHEQFF. CDR3 DNA: TGTGCCAGCAGCTCGATACCCTTCCGGACTAGCGGGGTTGACCATGAGCAGTTCTTC.

This clone has only one observation. The rearrangement uses TRBV18 and TRBJ2-3; a weak D match, TRBD2 (6 bases). This CDR3 has 16 amino acids. V lost 5 bases, J lost 0 bases, and 15 bases lay in between. Germline V lookup: CDR1 KGHSH, CDR2 LQKENI. The CDR3 loop is CASSKIAAPSTDTQYF. The DNA of the CDR3 is TGTGCCAGCTCAAAGATAGCGGCACCTAGCACAGATACGCAGTATTTT.

Only a few counts were recorded for this clone. The V gene is TRBV30, the J gene TRBJ2-1, with TRBD1 as a possible D gene (6 bases). Looked up from germline, CDR1 is GTSNPN and CDR2 is SVGIG (reference sequence). The CDR3 length is 13 residues. Trimming left V 3 bases short and J 2 bases short, with 8 bases between. CDR3 sequence (DNA): TGTGCCTGGAGACAGGGTACCTACAATGAGCAGTTCTTC. Translated, it gives CAWRQGTYNEQFF.

This clone was found once. This rearrangement joins TRBV9 to TRBJ1-1, with TRBD1 as a possible D gene (6 bases). From germline, CDR1 is SGDLS and CDR2 YYNGEE. V was trimmed by 4 bases and J by 1 base, leaving 8 bases between them. CDR3 length: 13 amino acids. DNA for the CDR3: TGTGCCAGCAGCCAGGGACAGAACACTGAAGCTTTCTTT. Its translation is CASSQGQNTEAFF.

V usage is TRBV28 and J usage is TRBJ2-4; 11 bases fit TRBD2. CDR1 and CDR2 from the germline V gene are MDHEN and SYDVKM. The V and J ends lost 4 bases and 0 bases, in that order; junction bases with no gene match: 11. CDR3 length: 19 residues. Written as DNA, the CDR3 is TGTGCCAGCAGTTCCGCCGGGACTAGCGGAACCCTAGCCAAAAACATTCAGTACTTC. Translating it yields CASSSAGTSGTLAKNIQYF.

CDR3: CASSGGNWGTGELFF. The CDR3 region has the DNA TGTGCCAGCAGTGGCGGGAATTGGGGCACCGGGGAGCTGTTTTTT. The chain recombines TRBV25-1 with TRBJ2-2; weak D call: TRBD2 (6 bases). V dropped 4 bases and J dropped 4 bases, with 13 bases sitting between them. This CDR3 region has 15 residues. Germline-derived CDR1 and CDR2 are MGHDK and SYGVNS.

The V gene is TRBV18, the J gene TRBJ1-2, with D uncertain. Trimming took off 0 bases at V and 0 bases at J, with 11 bases between the two ends. The CDR3 is 16 residues long. The germline CDR1 and CDR2 sequences are KGHSH and LQKENI. Here the CDR3 DNA reads TGTGCCAGCTCACCACCGTCAGGAGGATCTAACTATGGCTACACCTTC. This translates into CASSPPSGGSNYGYTF.

This clone was detected only once. V is TRBV9 and J is TRBJ1-4, with TRBD1 identical over 8 bases. The CDR3 sequence is 13 residues long. The germline V gene has CDR1 SGDLS and CDR2 YYNGEE. Trimming cost V 3 bases and J 8 bases; bases outside gene matches: 3. CDR3: CASSATGEEKLFF. The CDR3 DNA reads as TGTGCCAGCAGCGCGACAGGGGAAGAAAAACTGTTTTTT.

The chain is built from TRBV12-3 or TRBV12-4 and TRBJ2-3; D not certain. With 2 bases removed from V and 0 bases from J, the gap between germline ends came to 3 bases. The CDR3 is 13 amino acids. CDR3 region: CASSLQSTDTQYF. The CDR3 DNA follows: TGTGCCAGCAGTTTACAGAGCACAGATACGCAGTATTTT.

This clone was seen more than once but under ten times. The rearrangement links TRBV5-1 to TRBJ1-2, with a possible D match to TRBD1 (6 bases). The length of the CDR3 is 13 residues. The V end was cut by 3 bases, the J end by 4 bases, with 10 bases between. Germline V gene data show CDR1 as SGHRS and CDR2 as YFSETQ. The CDR3 region is CASSSTGTYGYTF. CDR3 nucleotide sequence: TGCGCCAGCAGCTCGACAGGCACCTATGGCTACACCTTC.

The chain uses TRBV11-2 and TRBJ2-7; TRBD2 agrees at 11 bases. CDR3 size: 14 residues. Trimming at V came to 5 bases and at J to 3 bases, leaving 3 bases not matched to a gene. CDR1 is SGHAT and CDR2 is FQNNGV in the germline V gene. The CDR3 nucleotides are TGTGCCAGCAGCGCCGGGACTAGCGGCTACGAGCAGTACTTC. It is translated as CASSAGTSGYEQYF.